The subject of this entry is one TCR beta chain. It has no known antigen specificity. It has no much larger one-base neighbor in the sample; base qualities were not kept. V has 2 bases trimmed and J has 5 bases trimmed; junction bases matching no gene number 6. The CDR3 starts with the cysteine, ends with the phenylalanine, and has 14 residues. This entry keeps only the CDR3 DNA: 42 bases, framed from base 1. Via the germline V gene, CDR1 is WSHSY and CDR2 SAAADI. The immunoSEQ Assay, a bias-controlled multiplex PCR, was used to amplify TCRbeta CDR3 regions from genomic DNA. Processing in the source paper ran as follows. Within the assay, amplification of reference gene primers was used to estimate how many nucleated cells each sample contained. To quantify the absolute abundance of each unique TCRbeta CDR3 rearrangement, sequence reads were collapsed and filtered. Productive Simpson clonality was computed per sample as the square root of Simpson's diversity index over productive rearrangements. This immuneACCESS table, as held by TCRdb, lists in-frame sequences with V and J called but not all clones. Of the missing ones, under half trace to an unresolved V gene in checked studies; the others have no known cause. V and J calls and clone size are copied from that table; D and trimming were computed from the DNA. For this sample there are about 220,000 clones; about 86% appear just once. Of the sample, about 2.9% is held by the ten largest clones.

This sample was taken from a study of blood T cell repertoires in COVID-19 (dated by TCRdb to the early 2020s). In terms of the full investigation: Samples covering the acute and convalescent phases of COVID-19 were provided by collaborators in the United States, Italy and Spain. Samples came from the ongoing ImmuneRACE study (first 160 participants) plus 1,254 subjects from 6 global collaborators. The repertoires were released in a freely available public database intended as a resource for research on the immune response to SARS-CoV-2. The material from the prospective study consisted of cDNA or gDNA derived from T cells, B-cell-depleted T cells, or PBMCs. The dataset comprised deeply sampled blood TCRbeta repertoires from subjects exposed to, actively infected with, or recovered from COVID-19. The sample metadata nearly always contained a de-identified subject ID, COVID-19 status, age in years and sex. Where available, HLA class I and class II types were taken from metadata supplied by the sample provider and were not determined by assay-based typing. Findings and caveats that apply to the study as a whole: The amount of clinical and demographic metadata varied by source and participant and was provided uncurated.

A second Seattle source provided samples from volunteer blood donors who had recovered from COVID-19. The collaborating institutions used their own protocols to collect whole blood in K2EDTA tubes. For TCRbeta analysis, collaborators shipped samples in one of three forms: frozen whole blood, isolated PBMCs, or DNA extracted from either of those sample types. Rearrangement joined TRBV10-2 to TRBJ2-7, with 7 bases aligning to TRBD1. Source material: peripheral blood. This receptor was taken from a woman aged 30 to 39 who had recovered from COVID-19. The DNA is TGCGCCAGCAGTGAGCTTACGACAGGGAACGAGCAGTACTTC. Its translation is CASSELTTGNEQYF.